The 22 T cell receptor beta chains in this list originate from one sample, sequenced in a study of shared clonotypes between healthy human individuals. Cells designated naive CD8 were CD45RO-negative and were positively selected for CCR7, with terminally differentiated effector memory CD45RA+ cells excluded. TCRdb's table, derived via immunoSEQ multiplex PCR, lists solely in-frame clones and lacks some. The sample consists of fewer than 700,000 clones, around 95% of them appearing once. The sequenced sample was naive CD8+ T cells sorted from blood. The receptors were gathered from a woman in her twenties or thirties in good health.

The chain recombines TRBV28 with TRBJ1-2, with 7 bases identical to TRBD1. The CDR3 runs 15 residues. The germline CDR1 and CDR2 sequences are MDHEN and SYDVKM. The V segment lost 3 bases and the J segment 7 bases; nucleotides outside the gene matches: 11. In DNA form, the CDR3 reads TGTGCCAGCAGTTTCTCGGCAGGGGGGTGGCCTGGCTACACCTTC. Protein product: CASSFSAGGWPGYTF.

The rearrangement uses TRBV11-3 and TRBJ2-1; D may be TRBD2 (5 bases). The CDR3 is made up of 11 amino acids. V lost 5 bases, J lost 8 bases, and 7 bases lay in between. Germline lookup yields CDR1 SGHNT and CDR2 YENEEA. CDR3 region: CASSGLHEQFF. The CDR3 nucleotides are TGTGCCAGCAGCGGACTTCATGAGCAGTTCTTC.

This chain links TRBV28 with TRBJ1-1, with D uncertain. Trimming pared 1 base from V and 1 base from J, leaving 4 bases between. This CDR3 contains 13 residues. Germline assignment: CDR1 MDHEN and CDR2 SYDVKM. For the CDR3, the DNA is TGTGCCAGCAGTTTATCTCAGAACACTGAAGCTTTCTTT. This encodes CASSLSQNTEAFF.

V usage is TRBV6-6 and J usage is TRBJ2-7; 9 nucleotides match TRBD2. The CDR3 loop spans 16 amino acids. J gave up 7 bases and V 2 bases, and 12 bases lay outside the gene matches. CDR1 is MNHNY, CDR2 SVGAGI, per germline (reference sequence). The CDR3 coding sequence is TGTGCCAGCAGTTACGGGAGAGTGGCGGGAGGGGGTGAGCAGTACTTC. Translating it yields CASSYGRVAGGGEQYF.

This chain links TRBV27 with TRBJ2-3; D not resolved. CDR3 size: 14 residues. V lost 7 bases, J lost 6 bases, and 17 bases lay in between. Germline CDR1 reads MNHEY; CDR2 reads SMNVEV (reference sequence). The CDR3 sequence is CASTPVGGGDTQYF. The DNA for the CDR3 is TGTGCCAGCACCCCCGTGGGCGGTGGGGATACGCAGTATTTT.

The genes are TRBV11-1 and TRBJ2-3; D perhaps matches TRBD2 (6 bases). Trimming shortened V by 4 bases and J by 3 bases, and 11 bases separated the two germline ends. This CDR3 region has 14 residues. Germline-derived CDR1 and CDR2 are SGHAT and FQDESV (reference sequence). For the CDR3, the DNA is TGTGCCAGCAGCTGGGGGGTGGGGACAGATACGCAGTATTTT. It translates to CASSWGVGTDTQYF.

V gene TRBV19 combines with J gene TRBJ2-5; D remains unclear. Near its end, the DNA agrees better with TRBJ2-7, so the J call may be wrong. CDR1 and CDR2 from the germline V gene are LNHDA and SQIVND (reference sequence). This CDR3 is 13 amino acids long. The CDR3: CASSMQINYEQYF. The DNA for the CDR3 is TGTGCCAGTAGTATGCAGATCAATTACGAGCAGTACTTC.

V and J are TRBV10-3 and TRBJ2-1, with 8 bases aligning to TRBD2. Germline V lookup: CDR1 ENHRY, CDR2 SYGVKD. The CDR3 has 14 residues. V dropped 3 bases and J dropped 7; count of bases not matched to a gene: 5. CDR3 sequence reads: CAISDSGTSNEQFF. The DNA for the CDR3 is TGTGCCATCAGTGACTCCGGGACTAGTAATGAGCAGTTCTTC.

A note on this clone: In the same sample, other DNA sequences code for this CDR3. The gene calls are TRBV9 and TRBJ2-1; 9 bases map to TRBD1. Trimming cost V 0 bases and J 4 bases; bases outside gene matches: 5. This CDR3 spans 16 amino acids. The V gene's germline CDR1 is SGDLS and CDR2 YYNGEE. The CDR3 region is CASSVAGQGSYNEQFF. In DNA form, the CDR3 reads TGTGCCAGCAGCGTAGCCGGACAGGGGTCATACAATGAGCAGTTCTTC. The entire variable domain, with the rest obtained from reference TRBV9 and TRBJ2-1, is as follows: DSGVTQTPKHLITATGQRVTLRCSPRSGDLSVYWYQQSLDQGLQFLIQYYNGEERAKGNILERFSAQQFPDLHSELNLSSLELGDSALYFCASSVAGQGSYNEQFFGPGTRLTVL.

The V and J genes are TRBV30 and TRBJ2-7, with TRBD2 matching over 12 bases. CDR1 GTSNPN and CDR2 SVGIG come from the germline V gene (reference sequence). The CDR3 is 15 amino acids. The V segment lost 5 bases and the J segment 1 base; nucleotides outside the gene matches: 6. The DNA for the CDR3 is TGTGCCTGGGAAAGGACTAGCGGGAAATCCTACGAGCAGTACTTC. Encoded protein: CAWERTSGKSYEQYF.

The V and J genes are TRBV6-5 and TRBJ2-7; D might be TRBD2 (6 bases). There are 13 residues in the CDR3. Trimming took off 4 bases at V and 2 bases at J, with 9 bases between the two ends. The germline CDR1 and CDR2 sequences are MNHEY and SVGAGI. The CDR3 DNA reads TGTGCCAGCAGTTCGGGAGTCCCCTACGAGCAGTACTTC. Translation: CASSSGVPYEQYF.

The CDR3 bases are TGTGCCAGCAGCTTAGGAAGTGGGCGCGGCACCGGGGAGCTGTTTTTT. This encodes CASSLGSGRGTGELFF. The V call is TRBV7-6, the J call TRBJ2-2; D not resolved. The V end lost 1 base, the J end lost 4 bases, and 13 bases lay between the germline ends. The germline V gene has CDR1 SGHVS and CDR2 FNYEAQ. The CDR3 sequence is 16 residues long.

This clone was recorded only once. The sample holds other DNA sequences that translate to the same CDR3. V gene TRBV20-1 combines with J gene TRBJ2-7; D unclear. The length of the CDR3 is 11 residues. The germline V gene encodes CDR1 DFQATT and CDR2 SNEGSKA (reference sequence). V was cut by 5 bases and J by 0 bases, with 5 bases left in between. The CDR3 reads CSAHNSYEQYF. The DNA for the CDR3 is TGCAGTGCTCACAACTCCTACGAGCAGTACTTC.

The V call is TRBV7-6, the J call TRBJ2-6; D remains ambiguous. V was pared by 5 bases and J by 4 bases, with 9 bases between. There are 14 residues in the CDR3. CDR1 and CDR2 from the germline V gene are SGHVS and FNYEAQ. CDR3 sequence: CASSLSAGANVLTF. CDR3 bases: TGTGCCAGCAGCCTTTCGGCCGGGGCCAACGTCCTGACTTTC.

CDR3: CASSLVGHLYEQYF. The CDR3 nucleotides read TGTGCCAGCAGCCTTGTCGGACACCTCTACGAGCAGTACTTC. This sequence joins TRBV27 and TRBJ2-7; D might be TRBD1 (5 bases). The CDR3 sequence is 14 residues long. Trimming cost V 6 bases and J 3 bases, with 15 bases left between them. Germline-derived CDR1 and CDR2 are MNHEY and SMNVEV (reference sequence).

This sequence joins TRBV11-2 and TRBJ2-7; 14 bases map to TRBD2. This CDR3 region has 18 residues. The J segment lost 4 bases and the V segment lost 1 base, leaving 9 bases of the junction unmatched. Germline CDR1 SGHAT, CDR2 FQNNGV. The CDR3 nucleotides read TGTGCCAGCAGCTTAGTTGGGACTAGCGGGAGAGATGTGTACGAGCAGTACTTC. The encoded protein is CASSLVGTSGRDVYEQYF.

This clone appeared a single time. The chain uses TRBV7-7 and TRBJ2-7; D perhaps matches TRBD1 (6 bases). The germline gives CDR1 SSHAT, CDR2 FNYEAQ (reference sequence). V was cut by 4 bases and J by 6 bases, with 16 bases left in between. The CDR3 length is 14 residues. CDR3 region: CASSSHRESLEQYF. The CDR3 DNA reads as TGTGCCAGCAGCTCGCACAGGGAATCACTCGAGCAGTACTTC.

The V gene is TRBV27, the J gene TRBJ1-1; a weak D match, TRBD1 (6 bases). CDR3 length: 12 amino acids. V was shortened by 3 bases and J by 8 bases, with 10 bases between the two germline ends. Germline loops: CDR1 MNHEY, CDR2 SMNVEV (reference sequence). CDR3 bases: TGTGCCAGCAGTTTCCATGGACAGGAAGCTTTCTTT. It codes for CASSFHGQEAFF.

This rearrangement joins TRBV13 to TRBJ1-4, with D maybe TRBD1 (6 bases). CDR1 PRHDT and CDR2 FYEKMQ come from the germline V gene (reference sequence). The germline V and J ends were trimmed by 5 bases and 1 base, with 11 bases remaining between them. The CDR3 contains 15 residues. The CDR3: CASSTEQGTNEKLFF. Written as DNA, the CDR3 is TGTGCCAGCAGCACCGAACAGGGAACTAATGAAAAACTGTTTTTT.

This rearrangement joins TRBV11-1 to TRBJ2-7; TRBD1 matches 7 bases. Germline CDR1 reads SGHAT; CDR2 reads FQDESV (reference sequence). This CDR3 is 15 amino acids long. V gave up 0 bases and J gave up 5 bases; unmatched junction bases: 7. The CDR3 sequence is CASSLAYRGTDEQYF. In DNA, the CDR3 is TGTGCCAGCAGCTTAGCGTACAGGGGAACGGACGAGCAGTACTTC. Variable domain in full (rest from reference TRBV11-1 and TRBJ2-7): EAEVAQSPRYKITEKSQAVAFWCDPISGHATLYWYRQILGQGPELLVQFQDESVVDDSQLPKDRFSAERLKGVDSTLKIQPAELGDSAMYLCASSLAYRGTDEQYFGPGTRLTVT.

This rearrangement joins TRBV7-9 to TRBJ2-2; D possibly corresponds to TRBD2 (6 bases). The V gene's germline CDR1 is SEHNR and CDR2 FQNEAQ (reference sequence). This CDR3 has 16 residues. V dropped 5 bases and J dropped 0 bases, with 13 bases sitting between them. CDR3 region: CASSPWGDPNTGELFF. CDR3 coding DNA: TGTGCCAGCAGCCCCTGGGGGGACCCGAACACCGGGGAGCTGTTTTTT.

V and J are TRBV13 and TRBJ2-2, with 13 positions matching TRBD2. Germline-derived CDR1 and CDR2 are PRHDT and FYEKMQ (reference sequence). This CDR3 is 16 amino acids long. J lost 3 bases, V lost 4 bases, and 2 bases had no gene match. This CDR3 is CASSSGLAGDTGELFF. The CDR3, as DNA: TGTGCCAGCAGCTCCGGACTAGCGGGAGACACCGGGGAGCTGTTTTTT.